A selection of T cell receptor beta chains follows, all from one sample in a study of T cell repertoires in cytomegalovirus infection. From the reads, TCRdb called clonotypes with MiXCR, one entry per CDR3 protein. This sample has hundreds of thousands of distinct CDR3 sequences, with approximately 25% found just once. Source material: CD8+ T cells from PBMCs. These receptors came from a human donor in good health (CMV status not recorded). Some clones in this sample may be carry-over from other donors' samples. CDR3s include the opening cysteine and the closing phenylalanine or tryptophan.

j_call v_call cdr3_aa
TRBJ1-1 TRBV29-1 CSVRGQVLSHTEAFF
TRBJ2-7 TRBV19 CAILRYDASGSYEQYF
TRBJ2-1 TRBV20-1 CSARGTSGGASFHEQFF
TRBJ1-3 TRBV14 CASSQVQPGRISGNTIYF
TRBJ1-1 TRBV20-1 CSARAALGGTEAFF
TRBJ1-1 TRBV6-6 CASFGPGGGRTEAFF
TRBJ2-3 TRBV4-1 CASSQEILGTDTQYF
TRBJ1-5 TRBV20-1 CSAGAGESNQPQHF
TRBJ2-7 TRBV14 CASSHIQVGQGSYEQYF
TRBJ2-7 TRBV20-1 CSARQTYLSYEQYF
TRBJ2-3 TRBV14 CASSETTHSTDTQYF
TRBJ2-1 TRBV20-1 CSARLPGVGAYNEQFF
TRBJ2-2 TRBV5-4 CASSLRNRPVGELFF
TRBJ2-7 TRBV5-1 CASRDRGYEQYF
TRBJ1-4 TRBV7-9 CASSSNGQLNEKLFF
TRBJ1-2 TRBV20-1 CSARGTGIGYSYGYTF
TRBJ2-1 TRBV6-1 CASKGRGGNNEQFF
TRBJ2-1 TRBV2 CASRPRTSWMYNEQFF
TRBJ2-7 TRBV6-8 CACRELAGTLYEQYF
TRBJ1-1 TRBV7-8 CASSFSRGTEAFF
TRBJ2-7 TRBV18 CASSPSGQETYEQYF
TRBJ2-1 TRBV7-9 CASSMGDEQFF
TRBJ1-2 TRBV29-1 CSVEGRTGDVYGYTF
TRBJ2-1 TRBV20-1 CSARDVPGLAGGTNPNEQFF
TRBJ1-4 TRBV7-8 CASSLAGSGDEKLFF
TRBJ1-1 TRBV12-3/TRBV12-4 CASSLAVFMNTEAFF
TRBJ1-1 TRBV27 CASSFRRGRDTEAFF